The TCR beta chain described here comes from a study of blood T cell repertoires in COVID-19 (dated by TCRdb to the early 2020s). The study in broad terms: Samples from collaborators originated in the United States, Italy and Spain and spanned both the acute and convalescent phases of COVID-19. The prospective study material was composed of cDNA or gDNA derived from T cells, B-cell-depleted T cells, or PBMCs. The dataset comprised deeply sampled blood TCRbeta repertoires from subjects exposed to, actively infected with, or recovered from COVID-19. The repertoires were made available in a free public database intended to serve as a resource for research on the immune response to SARS-CoV-2. The samples were drawn from the first 160 participants of the ongoing ImmuneRACE study and from under 1,500 subjects provided by 6 global collaborators. Sample metadata almost always included a de-identified subject ID, COVID-19 status, age in years and sex. Where available, HLA class I and class II types were taken from metadata supplied by the sample provider and were not determined by assay-based typing. The full study reports these points: The quantity of clinical and demographic metadata differed by source and by participant and was supplied without curation.

Participants in the prospective study were enrolled through a virtual design, were aged roughly 18 to 100 years, and lived in 24 United States geographic areas. In the prospective study, cohorts were assigned on the basis of participant-reported clinical history obtained from a screening survey and a study questionnaire. Recovered participants in ImmuneRACE Cohort 3 were defined as having two consecutive negative NP/OP PCR tests, clearance from a healthcare professional, or resolution of symptoms. Each participant in the prospective study had whole blood, serum and a nasopharyngeal or oropharyngeal swab collected by mobile phlebotomists. Over an approximately 2-month period, participants in the prospective study had the option of providing additional blood draws and questionnaires. Before DNA extraction, blood samples from the prospective study were shipped at room temperature or frozen. The immunoSEQ Assay, a bias-controlled multiplex PCR, was used to amplify TCRbeta CDR3 regions from genomic DNA. The authors' pipeline ran thus. Nucleated cell counts per sample were estimated from amplification of reference gene primers within the assay. To quantify the absolute abundance of each unique TCRbeta CDR3 rearrangement, sequence reads were collapsed and filtered. For each sample, productive Simpson clonality was calculated by taking the square root of Simpson's diversity index across productive rearrangements. TCRdb carries this immuneACCESS record with in-frame sequences only. Its versions omit some clonotypes, under half of them owing to an unresolved V gene in the studies checked, with the rest unexplained. The V and J calls and clone size come from that table; D and trimming were worked out from the DNA. Across this sample there are roughly 310,000 clones, with about 92% seen only once. Around 2.6% of the sample belongs to the ten largest clones.

This clone was counted a single time. Its antigen is unknown. The input lacks base qualities; no much larger clone sits a single base away. The CDR3 sequence holds 12 residues, the cysteine and phenylalanine included. The sequence is cut down to CDR3 DNA, 36 bases in frame from base 1. The germline V gene encodes CDR1 SGHRS and CDR2 YFSETQ. V ends up 5 bases short and J 8 bases short, with an unmatched junction base count of 3. Material: PBMCs or T cells enriched from blood (not recorded which). The receptor comes from a man between 60 and 70 years old who had recovered from COVID-19. In this chain, TRBV5-1 is recombined with TRBJ1-4, and 7 bases in between align with TRBD1. Here the CDR3 is given as CASSKQGEKLFF. The DNA sequence is as follows: TGCGCCAGCAGTAAACAGGGGGAAAAACTGTTTTTT.